This T cell receptor (beta chain) was sequenced in a study of CD8+ T cells in alopecia areata. Trimming cost V 0 bases and J 4 bases, with 10 bases left between them. The CDR3 is 14 amino acids. Germline CDR1 MGHRA, CDR2 YSYEKL. Reverse transcription of extracted RNA yielded cDNA, which provided the sequencing template. The protocol was immunoSEQ multiplex PCR, while the TCRdb copy is restricted to in-frame clones and leaves out a portion. The repertoire holds around 80,000 clones, with roughly 51% as singletons. This clone was seen just once. The sequenced material came from NKG2D-high CD8+ T cells sorted from blood. The chain uses TRBV4-1 and TRBJ2-7; D is uncertain. The sequence was collected from a human donor with alopecia areata. Here the CDR3 DNA reads TGCGCCAGCAGCCAAGAGGGTCGAGGTTACGAGCAGTACTTC. Translated: CASSQEGRGYEQYF.